The TCR beta chain described here comes from a study of T-cell memory formation after mild COVID-19. Findings and limits, study-wide: CD4+ contracting clones were found mainly in CM and EM, and CD8+ ones in EMRA.

TCRdb reprocessed the 5' RACE reads with MiXCR, giving one entry per CDR3 protein. The data contain approximately 28,000 distinct CDR3 sequences, 12% of them singletons. In the case of this clonotype: What it binds is unknown.

The CDR3 consists of 13 residues. Per germline, CDR1 SGHRS and CDR2 YFSETQ. V was clipped by 3 bases and J by 4 bases, with 10 bases between them. The chain carries TRBV5-1 and TRBJ1-2, with D unclear. This TCR was recovered from an adult woman who had mild COVID-19 (a few samples of this study predate the infection). Cell type and time point are not known. The sample consisted of PBMCs or a T cell subset sorted from them (not recorded which). The CDR3 region has the DNA TGCGCCAGCAGCTCTCAGACGGGCTATGGCTACACCTTC. The encoded protein is CASSSQTGYGYTF.